The 28 T cell receptor beta chains below all came from one sample that was sequenced in a study of T cells in women clearing cervical HPV infection. Some clones are missing from TCRdb's copy, which holds only in-frame ones; the method was immunoSEQ multiplex PCR. This listing includes 20,000 to 25,000 clones. Sequenced material: blood buffy coat. These receptors were collected from a woman aged 18 to 75 with a cervical HPV16 infection that either progressed to CIN3+ or cleared (not recorded which).

Here the CDR3 reads CASRQQGGLGGYTF. CDR3 DNA (partial): TGTGCCAGTAGGCAACAGGGAGGTCTCGGGGGC. This rearrangement joins TRBV19 to TRBJ1-2; weak D call: TRBD1 (6 bases). The read stops 3 residues short of the end of the CDR3; the missing end is completed from the germline J gene. Germline V gene sequence: CDR1 LNHDA, CDR2 SQIVND (reference sequence). The CDR3 runs to 14 residues.

As to this clone: Read data end 3 residues before the CDR3 end; the end is taken from the germline J gene. The chain couples TRBV29-1 to TRBJ1-2; 7 nucleotides agree with TRBD1. The CDR3 has 13 residues. Germline V gene lookup returns CDR1 SQVTM and CDR2 ANQGSEA. With V trimmed by 4 bases and J by 4 bases, 6 bases remained unmatched. CDR3: CSVVPGQAYGYTF. The part of the CDR3 DNA that was read is TGCAGCGTTGTCCCCGGACAGGCCTATGGC.

To note about this clone: The read gets to within 3 residues of the CDR3 end, and the germline J gene fills in the rest. V gene TRBV4-1 combines with J gene TRBJ1-1; the D gene is possibly TRBD1 (5 bases). Deletions cut 0 bases from V and 5 bases from J, with 13 bases between. The V gene's germline CDR1 is MGHRA and CDR2 YSYEKL. This CDR3 comprises 15 residues. Partial CDR3 DNA: TGCGCCAGCAGCCAAGAAATGGGGCGGTGGACTGAA. This translates into CASSQEMGRWTE. The CDR3 in its entirety is CASSQEMGRWTEAFF.

CDR3 bases read: TGTGCCAGCAGTGTAGGGTCCTACAATGAG. Amino acid sequence: CASSVGSYNE. The entire CDR3 sequence reads CASSVGSYNEQFF. The rearrangement links TRBV2 to TRBJ2-1; D call uncertain. Read coverage stops 3 residues before the CDR3 terminus; the germline J gene supplies the remainder. CDR1 is SNHLY, CDR2 FYNNEI, per germline. The CDR3 is made up of 13 amino acids. Trimming took off 4 bases at V and 1 base at J, with 5 bases between the two ends.

To note about this clone: The read ends 3 residues before the CDR3 terminus; that terminus is restored from the germline J gene. The chain joins TRBV7-9 to TRBJ2-7; D gene uncertain. V dropped 1 base and J dropped 4 bases, with 11 bases sitting between them. The CDR3 is 14 residues long. The V gene's germline CDR1 is SEHNR and CDR2 FQNEAQ (reference sequence). The CDR3 region is CASSLVGTTYEQYF. The part of the CDR3 DNA that was read is TGTGCCAGCAGCTTAGTTGGCACTACGTACGAG.

In the case of this clone: The read terminates 3 residues before the CDR3 end, so the remaining end is supplied by the germline J gene. V is TRBV20-1 and J is TRBJ2-7; D is possibly TRBD2 (7 bases). CDR3 length: 16 residues. The V gene lost 6 bases and the J gene lost 2 bases, with 23 bases spanning the gap. Germline CDR1 and CDR2: DFQATT and SNEGSKA (reference sequence). The CDR3: CSAPEGYGGGPYEQYF. The sequenced CDR3 bases are TGCAGTGCGCCCGAGGGGTATGGGGGGGGCCCCTACGAG.

As concerns this clone: With the read ending 3 residues before the CDR3 end, the germline J gene is used to fill in that end. The chain joins TRBV9 to TRBJ2-3; 9 bases are a match to TRBD2. CDR3 size: 16 residues. Germline lookup yields CDR1 SGDLS and CDR2 YYNGEE. With V trimmed by 4 bases and J by 6 bases, 12 bases remained unmatched. The chain's CDR3 is CASSPRGAGGSDTQYF. The CDR3 DNA, read in part, is TGTGCCAGCAGCCCCCGAGGAGCGGGAGGTTCGGATACG.

Note on this clone: From the germline J gene comes the end of the CDR3, since the read stops 3 residues before it. The J gene is TRBJ2-4, the V gene TRBV4-1, with D perhaps assigned TRBD1 or TRBD2 (6 bases each). This CDR3 region has 17 residues. Germline lookup yields CDR1 MGHRA and CDR2 YSYEKL. Trimming stripped 1 base from V and 8 bases from J, with 21 bases between. The CDR3 spells CASSQGTAPGGLDIQYF. CDR3 DNA, as far as it was read: TGCGCCAGCAGCCAAGGGACAGCGCCTGGAGGGTTGGACATT.

Concerning this clone: The read ends 3 residues shy of where the CDR3 ends; the end is completed using the germline J gene. The chain employs TRBV10-3 and TRBJ2-7; 8 bases are a match to TRBD1. Germline values: CDR1 ENHRY, CDR2 SYGVKD. The J segment lost 4 bases and the V segment lost 4 bases, leaving 3 bases of the junction unmatched. The CDR3 has 13 amino acids. The covered CDR3 bases are TGTGCCATCAGTGGACAGGGGTCTTACGAG. Translation gives CAISGQGSYE. The whole CDR3 reads CAISGQGSYEQYF.

As to this clone: The DNA ends 3 residues before the CDR3 does, and the rest of the CDR3 is filled in from the germline J gene. This sequence joins TRBV6-2 or TRBV6-3 and TRBJ2-1; 8 bases fit TRBD1. CDR1 MNHEY and CDR2 SVGEGT come from the germline V gene. V shed 2 bases, J shed 4 bases, and the junction held 7 bases outside the gene matches. The CDR3 spans 16 residues. This CDR3 is CASSYPGTGFYNEQFF. The CDR3 DNA, read in part, is TGTGCCAGCAGTTACCCCGGGACAGGATTTTACAATGAG.

A note on this clone: The read falls 3 residues short of the CDR3 end, and the missing part is taken from the germline J gene. V gene TRBV29-1 combines with J gene TRBJ2-1; 14 bases match TRBD2. The germline V gene encodes CDR1 SQVTM and CDR2 ANQGSEA. The V and J ends lost 7 bases and 3 bases, in that order; junction bases with no gene match: 14. This CDR3 is 18 amino acids long. Incomplete CDR3 DNA: TGCAGCGGGCGGGGACTAGCGGGAGATGTTAGTAGCTACAATGAG. Protein: CSGRGLAGDVSSYNE. The whole CDR3 protein reads CSGRGLAGDVSSYNEQFF.

About this clone: The read stops 3 residues short of the end of the CDR3; the missing end is completed from the germline J gene. The rearrangement links TRBV2 to TRBJ1-4; a possible D gene is TRBD1 (6 bases). Germline values: CDR1 SNHLY, CDR2 FYNNEI. Trimming shortened V by 7 bases and J by 0 bases, and 18 bases separated the two germline ends. This CDR3 comprises 17 residues. CDR3 loop: CASNEAKQGPTNEKLFF. Incomplete CDR3 DNA: TGTGCCAGCAACGAAGCGAAACAGGGACCAACTAATGAAAAA.

Details on this clone: The read halts 3 residues ahead of the CDR3 end, with the missing end drawn from the germline J gene. This chain connects TRBV5-5 to TRBJ1-1, with a possible D match to TRBD1 (6 bases). V was trimmed by 5 bases and J by 0 bases, leaving 14 bases between them. There are 15 residues in the CDR3. Germline V gene sequence: CDR1 SGHKS, CDR2 YYEKEE (reference sequence). The DNA read from the CDR3 is TGTGCCAGCAGTAGGGACATAATCATGAACACTGAA. Encoded protein: CASSRDIIMNTE. The complete CDR3 sequence is CASSRDIIMNTEAFF.

Regarding this clone: The read is 3 residues too short to cover the CDR3 end, so that end is filled in from the germline J gene. The J gene is TRBJ1-2, the V gene TRBV2, with a tentative D call TRBD1 (5 bases). Looked up from germline, CDR1 is SNHLY and CDR2 is FYNNEI. This CDR3 has 14 residues. The part of the CDR3 DNA that was read is TGTGCCAGCAGTGAAGGTCGCCAGGGAGGGGGC. This encodes CASSEGRQGGG. The whole CDR3 sequence reads CASSEGRQGGGYTF.

With respect to this clone: The CDR3 end lies 3 residues beyond the end of the read and is filled in from the germline J gene. The chain uses TRBV11-2 and TRBJ2-3; D unclear. This CDR3 contains 14 residues. Germline loops: CDR1 SGHAT, CDR2 FQNNGV. The sequenced part of the CDR3 DNA is TGTGCCAGCAGCCTACACAATAGCAATCAGCCG. This encodes CASSLHNSNQP. The entire CDR3 protein is CASSLHNSNQPQYF.

On this clone itself: Read data end 3 residues before the CDR3 end; the end is taken from the germline J gene. V usage is TRBV14 and J usage is TRBJ2-1; 8 nucleotides agree with TRBD2. CDR3 length: 16 residues. Germline V gene sequence: CDR1 SGHDN, CDR2 FVKESK. With V trimmed by 4 bases and J by 2 bases, 7 bases remained unmatched. Partial CDR3 DNA: TGTGCCAGCAGCCCCTCTCTAGCGGGTACCTACAATGAG. Translating it yields CASSPSLAGTYNE. The full CDR3 sequence reads CASSPSLAGTYNEQFF. The full variable domain, rest sourced from reference TRBV14 and TRBJ2-1, is EAGVTQFPSHSVIEKGQTVTLRCDPISGHDNLYWYRRVMGKEIKFLLHFVKESKQDESGMPNNRFLAERTGGTYSTLKVQPAELEDSGVYFCASSPSLAGTYNEQFFGPGTRLTVL.

CDR3 loop: CSGFDRSQGYRNNEQFF. The CDR3 DNA, read in part, is TGCAGTGGCTTCGATAGGAGCCAGGGTTATAGAAACAATGAG. The rearrangement joins TRBV20-1 to TRBJ2-1; D is possibly TRBD1 (5 bases). The CDR3 is cut off 3 residues early in the read; its end comes from the germline J gene. The CDR3 is made up of 17 amino acids. Germline V lookup: CDR1 DFQATT, CDR2 SNEGSKA (reference sequence). V was clipped by 7 bases and J by 5 bases, with 27 bases between them.

For this clone: The sequence runs out 3 residues before the end of the CDR3; the remainder is reconstructed from the germline J gene. V gene TRBV30 combines with J gene TRBJ2-1; unclear D gene. Trimming removed 3 bases at V and 6 bases at J, with 3 bases between. There are 10 residues in the CDR3. Per germline, CDR1 GTSNPN and CDR2 SVGIG (reference sequence). The sequenced CDR3 bases are TGTGCCTGGAGCCGCAATGAG. Its translation is CAWSRNE. The complete CDR3 reads CAWSRNEQFF.

For this clone: The CDR3 goes on 3 residues after the read ends, and that part is filled in from the germline J gene. The rearrangement uses TRBV10-3 and TRBJ2-7, with 9 bases identical to TRBD1. The V gene end was trimmed by 3 bases and the J gene end by 4 bases; junction bases not matched to a gene: 10. The CDR3 is 16 amino acids. CDR1 and CDR2 (germline): ENHRY, SYGVKD. The CDR3 bases that were read are TGTGCCATCAGTGATAAGTGGGACAGGGCTCTATACGAG. It encodes CAISDKWDRALYE. The whole CDR3 protein reads CAISDKWDRALYEQYF.

To note about this clone: The read gets to within 3 residues of the CDR3 end, and the germline J gene fills in the rest. This chain connects TRBV7-9 to TRBJ2-7, with TRBD2 matching 11 bases. J gave up 5 bases and V 4 bases, and 7 bases lay outside the gene matches. The germline gives CDR1 SEHNR, CDR2 FQNEAQ (reference sequence). This CDR3 comprises 15 residues. CDR3 sequence: CASSSLAGDYNEQYF. The covered CDR3 bases are TGTGCCAGCAGCTCACTAGCGGGAGATTACAACGAG.

With respect to this clone: Read sequence stops 3 residues before the CDR3 end, and the germline J gene provides the missing end. The chain carries TRBV20-1 and TRBJ1-4, with 8 bases that match TRBD1. V lost 6 bases and J lost 8; bases outside the gene matches: 8. The CDR3 has 13 amino acids. Germline CDR1 reads DFQATT; CDR2 reads SNEGSKA (reference sequence). CDR3 region: CSAEGQGWEKLFF. CDR3 bases read: TGCAGTGCAGAAGGACAGGGTTGGGAAAAA.

Of note for this clone: Read data end 3 residues before the CDR3 end; the end is taken from the germline J gene. The chain combines TRBV18 with TRBJ2-7; TRBD2 matches 7 bases. The germline V gene has CDR1 KGHSH and CDR2 LQKENI. The length of the CDR3 is 12 residues. V gave up 3 bases and J gave up 5 bases; unmatched junction bases: 1. CDR3 DNA (partial): TGTGCCAGCTCACCGACTAGCAACGAG. It specifies CASSPTSNE. The entire CDR3 is CASSPTSNEQYF.

With regard to this clone: The read gets to within 3 residues of the CDR3 end, and the germline J gene fills in the rest. J is TRBJ2-5 and V is TRBV15; 7 bases fit TRBD1. The junction had 3 bases not matched to a gene; V was cut back by 1 base and J by 1 base. The germline V gene encodes CDR1 LNHNV and CDR2 YYDKDF (reference sequence). The CDR3 length is 15 residues. The part of the CDR3 DNA that was read is TGTGCCACCAGCAGAGGAGCAGGGGGCCAAGAGACC. Translated: CATSRGAGGQET. The entire CDR3 protein is CATSRGAGGQETQYF.

Concerning this clone: The missing CDR3 end, 3 residues past where the read stops, is filled in from the germline J gene. This chain uses TRBV29-1 with TRBJ1-1, with 8 bases aligning to TRBD1. Germline trimming cut 2 bases from V and 4 bases from J; bases unmatched to any gene: 0. CDR3 size: 12 residues. CDR1 and CDR2 from the germline V gene are SQVTM and ANQGSEA. The CDR3 protein is CSVEQGATEAFF. Partial CDR3 DNA: TGCAGCGTTGAACAGGGGGCCACTGAA.

This clone is deemed medium-sized (0.01 to 0.1%) by its frequency. Read data end 3 residues before the CDR3 end; the end is taken from the germline J gene. V and J are TRBV6-4 and TRBJ2-4; 7 bases are shared with TRBD2. The CDR3 extends over 18 amino acids. Germline V lookup: CDR1 MRHNA, CDR2 SNTAGT. The V gene end was trimmed by 2 bases and the J gene end by 0 bases; junction bases not matched to a gene: 10. The CDR3 sequence is CASSDTQGGPLAKNIQYF. The CDR3 bases that were read are TGTGCCAGCAGTGACACCCAGGGAGGGCCCCTAGCCAAAAACATT.

A remark on this clone: From the germline J gene comes the end of the CDR3, since the read stops 3 residues before it. The rearrangement links TRBV14 to TRBJ1-6; 7 bases align to TRBD1. J gave up 7 bases and V 0 bases, and 6 bases lay outside the gene matches. The germline gives CDR1 SGHDN, CDR2 FVKESK. The length of the CDR3 is 16 residues. The CDR3 here is CASSQDETGPNSPLHF. The DNA read from the CDR3 is TGTGCCAGCAGCCAAGATGAGACAGGGCCCAATTCACCC.

Comments on this clone: The read terminates 3 residues before the CDR3 end, so the remaining end is supplied by the germline J gene. The chain employs TRBV19 and TRBJ2-1; possible D gene TRBD2, 6 bases. V lost 7 bases and J lost 5, with 12 bases in between. Germline loops: CDR1 LNHDA, CDR2 SQIVND (reference sequence). This CDR3 comprises 13 residues. Here the CDR3 reads CASTSRRDNEQFF. Partial CDR3 DNA: TGTGCCAGTACATCAAGGAGGGACAATGAG.

Turning to this clone: With the read ending 3 residues before the CDR3 end, the germline J gene is used to fill in that end. V usage is TRBV5-1 and J usage is TRBJ2-2; 7 nucleotides line up with TRBD1. Germline CDR1 SGHRS, CDR2 YFSETQ. This CDR3 is 14 amino acids long. J gave up 2 bases and V 5 bases, and 3 bases lay outside the gene matches. CDR3 DNA (partial): TGCGCCAGCAGACAGGGGTTTAACACCGGGGAG. It is translated as CASRQGFNTGE. The entire CDR3 is CASRQGFNTGELFF. Filled out from reference TRBV5-1 and TRBJ2-2, the complete variable domain reads KAGVTQTPRYLIKTRGQQVTLSCSPISGHRSVSWYQQTPGQGLQFLFEYFSETQRNKGNFPGRFSGRQFSNSRSEMNVSTLELGDSALYLCASRQGFNTGELFFGEGSRLTVL.